This T cell receptor beta chain was documented in a study of T cell clonality in common variable immunodeficiency. By share of the sample, this clone is medium-sized. Its antigen is unidentified. The CDR3 goes on 3 residues after the read ends, and that part is filled in from the germline J gene. There are 16 residues in the CDR3. Per the germline V gene, CDR1 is SQVTM and CDR2 is ANQGSEA. The ends lost 0 bases at V and 0 bases at J; junction bases unmatched: 5. Equal genomic DNA amounts from CVID and control samples were sequenced. Sequencing used immunoSEQ multiplex PCR; TCRdb keeps in-frame clones, though not all of them. The sample is made up of roughly 34,000 clones, none counted only once. Study-level points and caveats: In common variable immunodeficiency, TCR beta chains reportedly carried fewer deletions and N-nucleotide insertions. The cause of increased CVID clonality remains unclear without subpopulation sequencing. Shared TCRbeta clones were fewer between CVID subjects than controls.

The receptor's source is a human donor with common variable immunodeficiency. The chain is built from TRBV29-1 and TRBJ2-1, with 7 bases matching TRBD2. What was sequenced was peripheral blood mononuclear cells. Incomplete CDR3 DNA: TGCAGCGTTGAAGATGCTCTAGCGGCCTCCTACAATGAG. Amino acid sequence: CSVEDALAASYNE. The CDR3 in full is CSVEDALAASYNEQFF.